This TCR beta chain is drawn from a study of post-analysis software for immune sequencing data. The CDR3 extends over 14 amino acids. From germline, CDR1 is SGHTA and CDR2 FQGNSA. Trimming took off 6 bases at V and 2 bases at J, with 12 bases between the two ends. In the case of this clonotype: Its target is not known.

Unique molecular identifiers were present in the TCR beta cDNA libraries. TCRdb called the PCR reads again in MiXCR, with one record for every CDR3 protein. Of roughly 730,000 distinct CDR3 sequences listed, roughly 27% were seen once; the top ten hold 0.55% to 0.65%. Study conclusions and caveats: When patients were compared with controls, a handful of TRBV segments were more frequent, TRBV5-6, TRBV5-1 and TRBV20-1 among them.

Sequencing used blood. The rearrangement joins TRBV7-2 to TRBJ2-3; D uncertain. This TCR was sampled from a girl between 5 and 17 years old with multiple sclerosis. The CDR3 here is CASSPLSNTDTQYF. For the CDR3, the DNA is TGTGCCAGCAGTCCCCTTTCTAACACAGATACGCAGTATTTT.